The 25 T cell receptor beta chains presented below share a single source sample, sequenced in a study of OX40 agonist ivuxolimab in advanced cancers. Assay used: immunoSEQ multiplex PCR; TCRdb lists only in-frame clones, some missing. Found here are 9,500 to 10,000 clones, 70% to 90% of them singletons; the top ten hold around 13%. Source: CD4+ or CD8+ T cells sorted from blood, taken in a trial of the OX40 agonist ivuxolimab. These receptors were obtained from an adult with an advanced solid tumor such as melanoma, head and neck, liver or kidney cancer.

The table lists this clone with a count of one. The V call is TRBV5-6, the J call TRBJ2-2; the D call may be TRBD1 or TRBD2 (5 bases each). The CDR3 sequence is 14 residues long. CDR1 and CDR2 from the germline V gene are SGHDT and YYEEEE. Trimming shortened V by 4 bases and J by 2 bases, and 9 bases separated the two germline ends. CDR3 sequence: CASSRGPNTGELFF. The CDR3, as DNA: TGTGCCAGCAGCCGGGGACCAAACACCGGGGAGCTGTTTTTT.

This sequence joins TRBV7-9 and TRBJ2-5; no clear D. Per germline, CDR1 SEHNR and CDR2 FQNEAQ (reference sequence). CDR3 length: 12 amino acids. Trimming removed 6 bases at V and 5 bases at J, with 10 bases between. CDR3 amino acids: CASRSLDETQYF. For the CDR3, the DNA is TGTGCCAGCAGAAGCTTAGACGAGACCCAGTACTTC.

This sequence joins TRBV4-2 and TRBJ2-3; TRBD2 agrees at 7 bases. V dropped 6 bases and J dropped 6; count of bases not matched to a gene: 12. Germline loops: CDR1 LGHNA, CDR2 YNFKEQ. The CDR3 is made up of 15 amino acids. Here the CDR3 DNA reads TGTGCCAGCAGAAAAGGGGCGGGAGCGGGGGATACGCAGTATTTT. This codes for CASRKGAGAGDTQYF.

The chain uses TRBV10-2 and TRBJ2-4, with 7 nucleotides matching TRBD2. The germline V gene has CDR1 WSHSY and CDR2 SAAADI. Trimming took 8 bases from V and 10 from J; bases not matched to a gene: 14. The CDR3 covers 14 residues. The CDR3 region is CASGAGRGRSIQYF. CDR3 in DNA: TGCGCCAGCGGTGCGGGGAGGGGCAGGAGTATTCAGTACTTC.

J is TRBJ2-2 and V is TRBV6-5; 10 positions agree with TRBD1. J lost 3 bases, V lost 5 bases, and 3 bases had no gene match. Germline values: CDR1 MNHEY, CDR2 SVGAGI. The CDR3 spans 15 residues. The CDR3 nucleotides read TGTGCCAGCAGTAGACAGGGGGCTGACACCGGGGAGCTGTTTTTT. As protein: CASSRQGADTGELFF.

J is TRBJ1-5 and V is TRBV27; no reliable D call. Trimming stripped 2 bases from V and 4 bases from J, with 9 bases between. Germline CDR1 and CDR2: MNHEY and SMNVEV (reference sequence). CDR3 length: 14 residues. The CDR3 loop is CASSLIGQNQPQHF. CDR3 DNA sequence: TGTGCCAGCAGTTTAATAGGGCAGAATCAGCCCCAGCATTTT.

The chain joins TRBV11-1 to TRBJ2-7; D not certain. The CDR3 loop spans 12 amino acids. In germline, CDR1 is SGHAT, CDR2 FQDESV (reference sequence). The germline V and J ends were trimmed by 1 base and 3 bases, with 4 bases remaining between them. The CDR3 is CASSLDLYEQYF. As DNA, the CDR3 is TGTGCCAGCAGCTTAGATCTCTACGAGCAGTACTTC.

The rearrangement links TRBV19 to TRBJ2-3; D is unclear. Deletions cut 5 bases from V and 2 bases from J, with 11 bases between. CDR3 length: 14 residues. Germline loops: CDR1 LNHDA, CDR2 SQIVND (reference sequence). The CDR3 loop reads CASSARHDTDTQYF. CDR3 nucleotides: TGTGCCAGTAGTGCCCGACACGACACAGATACGCAGTATTTT.

The rearrangement links TRBV5-1 to TRBJ1-2; D is unresolved. Trimming cost V 7 bases and J 0 bases, with 13 bases left between them. The CDR3 totals 14 residues. The germline gives CDR1 SGHRS, CDR2 YFSETQ. This CDR3 reads CASRGILTNYGYTF. The CDR3 nucleotides are TGCGCCAGCCGTGGTATTCTAACTAACTATGGCTACACCTTC.

This sequence joins TRBV30 and TRBJ2-2; weak D call: TRBD1 (5 bases). Germline lookup yields CDR1 GTSNPN and CDR2 SVGIG (reference sequence). The CDR3 is 13 amino acids. V lost 0 bases and J lost 5, with 7 bases in between. The CDR3: CAWSVDRTGELFF. DNA of the CDR3: TGTGCCTGGAGTGTCGACAGAACCGGGGAGCTGTTTTTT.

V is TRBV28 and J is TRBJ2-1; D uncertain. CDR1 and CDR2 (germline): MDHEN, SYDVKM. The CDR3 is 14 amino acids. V lost 3 bases to trimming and J lost 3 bases, with 9 bases between them. The CDR3 sequence is CASSFQQGYNEQFF. The CDR3 nucleotides are TGTGCCAGCAGTTTCCAGCAAGGCTACAATGAGCAGTTCTTC.

This chain joins TRBV29-1 and TRBJ1-2; TRBD1 aligns across 8 bases. CDR3 length: 12 residues. J gave up 7 bases and V 3 bases, and 4 bases lay outside the gene matches. Germline V gene lookup returns CDR1 SQVTM and CDR2 ANQGSEA. The CDR3 loop is CSVDGRGLGYTF. In DNA form, the CDR3 reads TGCAGCGTTGATGGCAGGGGGCTTGGCTACACCTTC.

The chain has TRBV6-1 and TRBJ1-2; 7 bases match TRBD1. The CDR3 runs 14 residues. CDR1 is MNHNS, CDR2 SASEGT, per germline. Losses at the gene ends were 4 bases for V and 5 bases for J; bases not matched to a gene: 7. The CDR3 loop is CASSGTGSSYGYTF. As DNA, the CDR3 is TGTGCCAGCAGTGGGACAGGTTCCTCTTATGGCTACACCTTC.

This sequence joins TRBV5-1 and TRBJ1-1, with D possibly TRBD1 on 6 matching bases. The CDR3 is 13 amino acids. Germline V gene data show CDR1 as SGHRS and CDR2 as YFSETQ. V was shortened by 2 bases and J by 5 bases, with 10 bases between the two germline ends. CDR3 protein: CASSFTGITEAFF. CDR3 sequence (DNA): TGCGCCAGCAGCTTCACAGGGATTACTGAAGCTTTCTTT.

The chain has TRBV7-2 and TRBJ2-7; 8 bases are shared with TRBD1. J lost 0 bases, V lost 3 bases, and 4 bases had no gene match. The germline CDR1 and CDR2 sequences are SGHTA and FQGNSA. The CDR3 sequence is 15 residues long. The CDR3 DNA reads TGTGCCAGCAGCTTGGACAGGGCCTTCTCCTACGAGCAGTACTTC. As protein: CASSLDRAFSYEQYF. The entire variable domain, with the rest obtained from reference TRBV7-2 and TRBJ2-7, is as follows: GAGVSQSPSNKVTEKGKDVELRCDPISGHTALYWYRQSLGQGLEFLIYFQGNSAPDKSGLPSDRFSAERTGGSVSTLTIQRTQQEDSAVYLCASSLDRAFSYEQYFGPGTRLTVT.

This rearrangement joins TRBV5-1 to TRBJ2-1; TRBD2 aligns across 12 bases. After removal of 1 base from V and 4 bases from J, the junction contained 3 bases not matched to a gene. This CDR3 is 16 amino acids long. Germline V gene data show CDR1 as SGHRS and CDR2 as YFSETQ. The CDR3 loop reads CASSLMLAGGYNEQFF. The CDR3 DNA follows: TGCGCCAGCAGCTTGATGCTAGCGGGAGGGTACAATGAGCAGTTCTTC.

J is TRBJ2-7 and V is TRBV6-5; D gene unclear. V was shortened by 6 bases and J by 1 base, with 16 bases between the two germline ends. Germline CDR1 MNHEY, CDR2 SVGAGI. This CDR3 has 15 amino acids. CDR3 in amino acids: CASSFSPTGSYEQYF. In nucleotides, the CDR3 is TGTGCCAGCAGCTTTAGTCCTACCGGGTCCTACGAGCAGTACTTC.

The chain joins TRBV27 to TRBJ2-5; D remains ambiguous. The V gene lost 6 bases and the J gene lost 0 bases, with 8 bases spanning the gap. The CDR3 spans 13 residues. Germline V CDR1 and CDR2: MNHEY, SMNVEV (reference sequence). The CDR3 region is CASRRTYQETQYF. The CDR3 DNA reads TGTGCCAGCAGAAGGACGTACCAAGAGACCCAGTACTTC.

This clone has a handful of counts. The rearrangement links TRBV21-1 to TRBJ2-7; the D segment call TRBD2 is taken from the table without a DNA check. TRBV21-1 is given as a pseudogene. The CDR3 runs 18 residues. The CDR3 DNA reads TGTGCCAGCAGCATTGGACTAGCGGGAGGGAAGGAGACCTACGAGCAGTACTTC. Encoded protein: CASSIGLAGGKETYEQYF.

The sample holds one count of this clone. The genes are TRBV5-1 and TRBJ1-2; 9 bases fit TRBD1. V was clipped by 2 bases and J by 2 bases; unmatched bases: 4. This CDR3 has 15 residues. Germline V gene data show CDR1 as SGHRS and CDR2 as YFSETQ. The chain's CDR3 is CASSFWTGANYGYTF. The DNA of the CDR3 is TGCGCCAGCAGCTTCTGGACAGGGGCCAACTATGGCTACACCTTC. Full variable domain (rest looked up from reference TRBV5-1 and TRBJ1-2): KAGVTQTPRYLIKTRGQQVTLSCSPISGHRSVSWYQQTPGQGLQFLFEYFSETQRNKGNFPGRFSGRQFSNSRSEMNVSTLELGDSALYLCASSFWTGANYGYTFGSGTRLTVV.

The chain's CDR3 is CASSLEVDEQFF. CDR3 nucleotides: TGTGCCAGCAGCTTAGAGGTAGATGAGCAGTTCTTC. The V call is TRBV7-9, the J call TRBJ2-1; D not resolved. The CDR3 is 12 residues long. Deletions cut 1 base from V and 8 bases from J, with 6 bases between. Germline CDR1 SEHNR, CDR2 FQNEAQ (reference sequence).

The J gene is TRBJ2-1, the V gene TRBV10-1; 7 nucleotides line up with TRBD1. The CDR3 covers 13 residues. Germline V gives CDR1 WNHNN, CDR2 SYGVQD (reference sequence). V trimming: 5 bases; J trimming: 4 bases; junction bases outside the gene matches: 2. This chain's CDR3 is CASSPGQYNEQFF. CDR3 bases: TGCGCCAGCAGTCCGGGACAGTACAATGAGCAGTTCTTC.

This chain connects TRBV7-3 to TRBJ1-1; maybe TRBD1 (5 bases). Trimming removed 5 bases from V and 1 base from J, with 11 bases in between. The germline gives CDR1 SGHTA, CDR2 FQGTGA. The CDR3 sequence is 14 residues long. CDR3 sequence (DNA): TGTGCCAGCAGCCCCGGACACTCGAACACTGAAGCTTTCTTT. The encoded protein is CASSPGHSNTEAFF.

The genes are TRBV5-6 and TRBJ2-2, with 11 bases that match TRBD1. CDR3 size: 15 residues. Trimming removed 2 bases from V and 5 bases from J; junction bases left unmatched: 2. Germline V gives CDR1 SGHDT, CDR2 YYEEEE. DNA for the CDR3: TGTGCCAGCAGCTTAGGGACAGGGGGAACCGGGGAGCTGTTTTTT. Translation: CASSLGTGGTGELFF.

V usage is TRBV5-6 and J usage is TRBJ1-4; D call uncertain. With 0 bases removed from V and 8 bases from J, the gap between germline ends came to 8 bases. The germline CDR1 and CDR2 sequences are SGHDT and YYEEEE. The CDR3 covers 13 residues. The CDR3 DNA is TGTGCCAGCAGCTTGGCCGGGTCCGAAAAACTGTTTTTT. Amino acid sequence: CASSLAGSEKLFF.